The 9 T cell receptor beta chains below all came from one sample that was sequenced in a study of read filtering for tumor transcriptome and immune sequencing. Molecular barcoded adaptors covering alpha/delta and beta/gamma chains were used on 400 ng RNA. TCRdb re-derived calls from the reads in MiXCR, one entry per CDR3 protein. This table holds about 45,000 distinct CDR3 sequences, roughly a fifth found once. Sequenced input: a population of CD138-negative cells sorted from bone marrow. All receptors derive from a donor aged 40 or older with multiple myeloma.

Of note for this clonotype: A much larger clone differs by one base, so this may be a read error. The chain couples TRBV2 to TRBJ2-3; the match to TRBD1 covers 7 bases. This CDR3 region has 13 residues. The germline gives CDR1 SNHLY, CDR2 FYNNEI. The CDR3 nucleotides read TGTGCCGGCAGAAGACAGGGACCAGATACGCAGTATTTT. It encodes CAGRRQGPDTQYF.

This clonotype was picked up many times. The chain carries TRBV7-9 and TRBJ1-1; D gene unclear. The CDR3 contains 16 residues. Germline V gives CDR1 SEHNR, CDR2 FQNEAQ (reference sequence). Between the trimmed V and J ends, which lost 5 bases and 2 bases, there was a span of 18 bases. This CDR3 is CASSPGGGGLNTEAFF. The CDR3, as DNA: TGTGCCAGCAGCCCAGGAGGAGGAGGGTTAAACACTGAAGCTTTCTTT.

The chain joins TRBV6-5 to TRBJ2-3; D might be TRBD2 (7 bases). The CDR3 is made up of 15 amino acids. Germline V gene sequence: CDR1 MNHEY, CDR2 SVGAGI. Deletions cut 2 bases from V and 4 bases from J, with 13 bases between. The CDR3 is CASSYVGGGADTQYF. CDR3 nucleotide sequence: TGTGCCAGCAGTTACGTGGGAGGGGGAGCAGATACGCAGTATTTT.

This clonotype was observed a handful of times. V is TRBV12-3 or TRBV12-4 and J is TRBJ1-2, with 7 bases aligning to TRBD1. The CDR3 loop spans 14 amino acids. V shed 6 bases and J 4 bases; nucleotides not matched to a gene: 8. CDR3 residues: CASSDGQAVYGYTF. CDR3 DNA: TGTGCCAGCAGCGACGGACAGGCGGTCTATGGCTACACCTTC.

This clonotype was observed many times. V gene TRBV7-9 combines with J gene TRBJ2-7; possibly TRBD1 or TRBD2 for D (5 bases each). Trimming pared 5 bases from V and 8 bases from J, leaving 22 bases between. In germline, CDR1 is SEHNR, CDR2 FQNEAQ (reference sequence). The CDR3 sequence is 15 residues long. The chain's CDR3 is CASSRDRGAPTKQYF. CDR3 bases: TGTGCCAGCAGCCGAGACAGAGGGGCACCTACGAAGCAGTACTTC.

This clonotype was seen at least ten times. Germline and junction disagree at one end, which may indicate a read error. The rearrangement links TRBV7-7 to TRBJ1-1; D ambiguous. Germline V lookup: CDR1 SSHAT, CDR2 FNYEAQ (reference sequence). CDR3 size: 14 residues. CDR3 bases: TGTGCTAGCAGCCCCGTCGGGCCGAACACTGAAGCTTTCTTT. This encodes CASSPVGPNTEAFF.

On this clonotype itself: A much larger clone differs by one base, so this may be a read error. The V call is TRBV9, the J call TRBJ2-5, with D tentatively TRBD2 (5 bases). This CDR3 is built from 15 residues. Germline values: CDR1 SGDLS, CDR2 YYNGEE. CDR3 DNA sequence: TGTGCCGGCAGCACTAGTGGGTTAAACCAAGAGACCCAGTACTTC. It encodes CAGSTSGLNQETQYF.

The chain carries TRBV6-6 and TRBJ1-5, with D perhaps matching TRBD1 (6 bases). From germline, CDR1 is MNHNY and CDR2 SVGAGI (reference sequence). The CDR3 has 15 amino acids. Trimming pared 6 bases from V and 2 bases from J, leaving 14 bases between. CDR3 protein: CASRTYREGNQPQHF. The CDR3 nucleotides are TGTGCCAGCAGAACCTACAGGGAAGGCAATCAGCCCCAGCATTTT.

This chain connects TRBV9 to TRBJ2-5; D gene uncertain. The V gene lost 0 bases and the J gene lost 4 bases, with 4 bases spanning the gap. The length of the CDR3 is 12 residues. CDR1 and CDR2 from the germline V gene are SGDLS and YYNGEE. The CDR3 nucleotides are TGTGCCAGCAGCGTAGCGGGAGAGACCCAGTACTTC. Its protein product is CASSVAGETQYF.